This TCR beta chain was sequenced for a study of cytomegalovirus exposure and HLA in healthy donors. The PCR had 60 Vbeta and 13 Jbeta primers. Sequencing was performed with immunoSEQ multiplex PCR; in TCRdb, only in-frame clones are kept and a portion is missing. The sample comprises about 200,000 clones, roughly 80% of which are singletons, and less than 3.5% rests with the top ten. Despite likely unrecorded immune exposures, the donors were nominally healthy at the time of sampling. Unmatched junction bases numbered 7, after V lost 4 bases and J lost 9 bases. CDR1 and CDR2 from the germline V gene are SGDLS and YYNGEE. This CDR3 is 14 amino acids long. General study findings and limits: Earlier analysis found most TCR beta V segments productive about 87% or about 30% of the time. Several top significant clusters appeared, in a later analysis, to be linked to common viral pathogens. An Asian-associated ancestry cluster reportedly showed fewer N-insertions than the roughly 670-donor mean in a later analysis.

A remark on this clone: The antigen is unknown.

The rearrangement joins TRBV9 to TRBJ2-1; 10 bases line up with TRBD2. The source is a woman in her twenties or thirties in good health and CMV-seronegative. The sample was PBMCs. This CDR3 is CASSPGGLASEQFF. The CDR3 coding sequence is TGTGCCAGCAGCCCAGGGGGACTAGCGTCTGAGCAGTTCTTC.